The 25 T cell receptor beta chains below all came from one sample that was sequenced in a study of T cell responses to AZD1222 COVID-19 vaccine (TCRdb year 2021). The time point label on this specimen signifies: baseline before first vaccination. Library prep was done by the immunoSEQ multiplex PCR assay. TCRdb obtained this table from immuneACCESS and retained in-frame rearrangements with V and J assigned. These tables miss some clones; where compared with another copy, unresolved V genes account for less than half of the shortfall, and the remainder is unexplained. The sample data list about 160,000 clones, and over 75% of these were observed just once. More than 1.4% of the sample belongs to the ten largest clones. Sequences were derived from peripheral blood, sampled on day 0 of AZD1222 vaccination. All receptors come from an adult in good health.

The chain links TRBV10-3 to TRBJ2-3; D is unclear. V was trimmed by 4 bases and J by 2 bases, leaving 7 bases between them. CDR3 length: 13 residues. Germline CDR1 is ENHRY and CDR2 is SYGVKD. Here the CDR3 reads CAISVADTDTQYF. The CDR3 DNA reads as TGTGCCATCAGTGTGGCAGACACAGATACGCAGTATTTT.

The gene calls are TRBV19 and TRBJ2-5; D is possibly TRBD1 (5 bases). Germline values: CDR1 LNHDA, CDR2 SQIVND (reference sequence). Trimming pared 6 bases from V and 7 bases from J, leaving 15 bases between. The CDR3 consists of 13 residues. CDR3 sequence reads: CASRGPSLGTQYF. DNA of the CDR3: TGTGCCAGTAGGGGGCCCTCTTTAGGGACCCAGTACTTC.

The rearrangement uses TRBV2 and TRBJ2-7; D is unclear. Germline CDR1 is SNHLY and CDR2 is FYNNEI. The ends were cut back, 3 bases at V and 0 bases at J, with 9 bases in the middle. The length of the CDR3 is 14 residues. In DNA form, the CDR3 reads TGTGCCAGCAGTGACCTCGCGTCCTCCTACGAGCAGTACTTC. This sequence encodes CASSDLASSYEQYF.

V is TRBV14 and J is TRBJ2-5, with TRBD1 as a possible D gene (6 bases). This CDR3 has 15 amino acids. Per the germline V gene, CDR1 is SGHDN and CDR2 is FVKESK. Trimming cost V 8 bases and J 5 bases, with 21 bases left between them. CDR3 bases: TGTGCCAGCCACGGATGGTGGGGGCTCGGGGAGACCCAGTACTTC. This sequence encodes CASHGWWGLGETQYF.

The chain links TRBV24-1 to TRBJ2-3; D is possibly TRBD1 (6 bases). CDR1 and CDR2 from the germline V gene are KGHDR and SFDVKD. The CDR3 consists of 14 residues. V lost 5 bases to trimming and J lost 3 bases, with 11 bases between them. This CDR3 is CATSGTDRTDTQYF. CDR3 nucleotides: TGTGCCACCAGTGGGACAGACCGAACAGATACGCAGTATTTT.

V usage is TRBV23-1 and J usage is TRBJ2-7, with D perhaps matching TRBD1 (5 bases). TRBV23-1 qualifies as an ORF whose function is uncertain. The CDR3 covers 12 residues. V lost 7 bases and J lost 3, with 10 bases in between. The CDR3: CASTPTDYEQYF. CDR3 nucleotide sequence: TGCGCCAGCACCCCGACAGACTACGAGCAGTACTTC.

V is TRBV12-3 or TRBV12-4 and J is TRBJ1-1; D unclear. This CDR3 region has 13 residues. The germline V and J ends were trimmed by 8 bases and 1 base, with 11 bases remaining between them. The CDR3 DNA reads as TGTGCCAGCGCACAACAAAAGAACACTGAAGCTTTCTTT. It is translated as CASAQQKNTEAFF.

V gene TRBV6-1 combines with J gene TRBJ1-4, with TRBD1 matching 10 bases. CDR1 and CDR2 from the germline V gene are MNHNS and SASEGT. The CDR3 length is 17 residues. The V gene end was trimmed by 0 bases and the J gene end by 4 bases; junction bases not matched to a gene: 5. The CDR3 DNA reads TGTGCCAGCAGTGAAGCGGGGACAGGGGTTATTAATGAAAAACTGTTTTTT. Its protein product is CASSEAGTGVINEKLFF.

V usage is TRBV11-2 and J usage is TRBJ1-1; D gene uncertain. V dropped 4 bases and J dropped 1 base, with 13 bases sitting between them. The length of the CDR3 is 15 residues. CDR1 SGHAT and CDR2 FQNNGV come from the germline V gene. CDR3 DNA: TGTGCCAGCAGCTGGCTGTCGGGTCAGAACACTGAAGCTTTCTTT. It is translated as CASSWLSGQNTEAFF.

This chain connects TRBV3-1 (or the pseudogene TRBV3-2) to TRBJ1-1; TRBD1 is a possible D gene (6 bases). This CDR3 comprises 15 residues. Germline-derived CDR1 and CDR2 are LGHDT and YNNKEL (reference sequence). Deletions cut 6 bases from V and 0 bases from J, with 14 bases between. In DNA, the CDR3 is TGTGCCAGCAGTCGACCGGGACAAATGAACACTGAAGCTTTCTTT. This encodes CASSRPGQMNTEAFF.

The chain links TRBV6-2 or TRBV6-3 to TRBJ1-5; TRBD1 matches at 7 bases. This CDR3 is built from 17 residues. Trimming at V came to 2 bases and at J to 1 base, leaving 8 bases not matched to a gene. Germline loops: CDR1 MNHEY, CDR2 SVGEGT. This CDR3 reads CASSYARVTGSNQPQHF. Written as DNA, the CDR3 is TGTGCCAGCAGTTACGCACGGGTGACAGGGAGCAATCAGCCCCAGCATTTT.

The rearrangement joins TRBV7-2 to TRBJ2-7, with D unresolved. The CDR3 is 16 residues long. Germline CDR1 and CDR2: SGHTA and FQGNSA. The V and J ends lost 2 bases and 4 bases respectively, with 18 bases between them. DNA of the CDR3: TGTGCCAGCAGCTTATCGGCCAGCGCCTCATTATACGAGCAGTACTTC. It codes for CASSLSASASLYEQYF.

The chain combines TRBV7-3 with TRBJ2-1; D not resolved. Germline CDR1 reads SGHTA; CDR2 reads FQGTGA. CDR3 length equals 15 residues. Trimming removed 2 bases from V and 0 bases from J, with 8 bases in between. As DNA, the CDR3 is TGTGCCAGCAGCTTAGGCCATCCCTCCTACAATGAGCAGTTCTTC. This codes for CASSLGHPSYNEQFF.

J is TRBJ1-3 and V is TRBV19; D not resolved. The CDR3 has 16 residues. V was clipped by 4 bases and J by 0 bases, with 13 bases between them. From germline, CDR1 is LNHDA and CDR2 SQIVND (reference sequence). The DNA for the CDR3 is TGTGCCAGTAGTACCGGACGGGTGAACTCTGGAAACACCATATATTTT. This translates into CASSTGRVNSGNTIYF.

The chain links TRBV19 to TRBJ1-6, with 8 bases identical to TRBD1. The CDR3 covers 15 residues. CDR1 LNHDA and CDR2 SQIVND come from the germline V gene (reference sequence). V lost 4 bases and J lost 9; bases outside the gene matches: 8. The DNA for the CDR3 is TGTGCCAGTAGTACCTCGACAGGGGCTGGTTCACCCCTCCACTTT. Its protein is CASSTSTGAGSPLHF.

This clone has just one count. The V and J genes are TRBV4-1 and TRBJ2-7; a possible D gene is TRBD2 (6 bases). The CDR3 loop spans 15 amino acids. The germline CDR1 and CDR2 sequences are MGHRA and YSYEKL. V lost 0 bases and J lost 3, with 12 bases in between. The CDR3 protein is CASSQDRTIIYEQYF. CDR3 DNA: TGCGCCAGCAGCCAAGACCGGACTATTATCTACGAGCAGTACTTC.

The genes are TRBV2 and TRBJ2-7; TRBD1 matches 9 bases. The CDR3 sequence is 15 residues long. V lost 6 bases to trimming and J lost 4 bases; unmatched junction nucleotides: 10. The germline gives CDR1 SNHLY, CDR2 FYNNEI. DNA of the CDR3: TGTGCCAGCAGGTATACCGGGACAGGGAATTACGAGCAGTACTTC. Translated, it gives CASRYTGTGNYEQYF.

The chain combines TRBV4-1 with TRBJ2-7, with a tentative D call TRBD2 (5 bases). CDR3 length: 18 residues. Trimming removed 1 base from V and 3 bases from J, with 22 bases in between. Germline CDR1 MGHRA, CDR2 YSYEKL. CDR3 DNA: TGCGCCAGCAGCCAAGTCGACCTCCTGGGGAGTCAAGACTACGAGCAGTACTTC. Its translation is CASSQVDLLGSQDYEQYF.

V usage is TRBV9 and J usage is TRBJ2-5; D remains ambiguous. CDR3 length: 15 residues. The germline V and J ends were trimmed by 4 bases and 0 bases, with 13 bases remaining between them. The germline V gene has CDR1 SGDLS and CDR2 YYNGEE. This CDR3 is CASSKEGLDQETQYF. CDR3 nucleotide sequence: TGTGCCAGCAGCAAGGAAGGCTTAGACCAAGAGACCCAGTACTTC.

As to this clone: Other nucleotide sequences from this sample produce the same CDR3. The CDR3 here is CASSYTGLYEQYF. CDR3 DNA: TGTGCCAGCAGTTACACAGGGCTCTACGAGCAGTACTTC. This sequence joins TRBV6-5 and TRBJ2-7, with D possibly TRBD1 on 6 matching bases. With 2 bases removed from V and 3 bases from J, the gap between germline ends came to 8 bases. Germline V gene data show CDR1 as MNHEY and CDR2 as SVGAGI. The CDR3 spans 13 residues.

In nucleotides, the CDR3 is TGCGCCAGCAGCTTGGGCGTTTCGTGGGGCACAGATACGCAGTATTTT. Protein: CASSLGVSWGTDTQYF. The chain recombines TRBV5-1 with TRBJ2-3; D remains unclear. From germline, CDR1 is SGHRS and CDR2 YFSETQ. The V and J ends lost 0 bases and 1 base respectively, with 12 bases between them. The CDR3 covers 16 residues. The complete variable domain, with remaining parts taken from reference TRBV5-1 and TRBJ2-3, reads KAGVTQTPRYLIKTRGQQVTLSCSPISGHRSVSWYQQTPGQGLQFLFEYFSETQRNKGNFPGRFSGRQFSNSRSEMNVSTLELGDSALYLCASSLGVSWGTDTQYFGPGTRLTVL.

The V gene is TRBV19, the J gene TRBJ1-2, with D unresolved. This CDR3 spans 14 amino acids. CDR1 and CDR2 (germline): LNHDA, SQIVND (reference sequence). The V gene lost 0 bases and the J gene lost 8 bases, with 13 bases spanning the gap. The CDR3 reads CASSIDIGREGYTF. The DNA for the CDR3 is TGTGCCAGTAGTATAGATATTGGTCGGGAGGGCTACACCTTC.

CDR3 coding DNA: TGTGCCAGCAGTTACAGGGAAATCGAAAAACTGTTTTTT. Protein: CASSYREIEKLFF. This chain links TRBV6-6 with TRBJ1-4; D gene ambiguous. Germline V gene sequence: CDR1 MNHNY, CDR2 SVGAGI (reference sequence). Trimming pared 2 bases from V and 8 bases from J, leaving 9 bases between. The CDR3 is 13 amino acids.

V and J are TRBV18 and TRBJ1-5, with 10 bases lining up with TRBD1. This CDR3 is 16 amino acids long. Trimming took 4 bases from V and 4 from J; bases not matched to a gene: 7. In germline, CDR1 is KGHSH, CDR2 LQKENI. CDR3 nucleotide sequence: TGTGCCAGCTCACTGGCCGGGACAGGGGCGAATCAGCCCCAGCATTTT. Translated, it gives CASSLAGTGANQPQHF.

V is TRBV9 and J is TRBJ1-5; tentative D call: TRBD1 (5 bases). Germline lookup yields CDR1 SGDLS and CDR2 YYNGEE. Trimming took 3 bases from V and 5 from J, leaving 18 bases between them. The CDR3 runs to 16 residues. The CDR3 is CASSAGQGVGDQPQHF. The CDR3 DNA sequence: TGTGCCAGCAGCGCTGGGCAAGGGGTGGGGGATCAGCCCCAGCATTTT.